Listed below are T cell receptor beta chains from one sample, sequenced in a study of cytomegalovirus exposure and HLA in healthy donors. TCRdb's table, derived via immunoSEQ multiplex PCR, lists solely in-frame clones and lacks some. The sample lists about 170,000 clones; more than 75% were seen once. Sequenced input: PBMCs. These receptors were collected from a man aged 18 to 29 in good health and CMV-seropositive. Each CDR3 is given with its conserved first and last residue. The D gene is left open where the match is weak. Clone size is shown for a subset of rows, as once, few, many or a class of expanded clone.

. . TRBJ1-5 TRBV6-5 CASSYGGNQPQHF TGTGCCAGCAGTTACGGAGGCAATCAGCCCCAGCATTTT
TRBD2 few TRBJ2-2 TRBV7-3 CASSSAGGITGELFF TGTGCCAGCAGCTCCGCGGGGGGTATCACCGGGGAGCTGTTTTTT
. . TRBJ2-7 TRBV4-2 CASSRDLGGLTYEQYF TGTGCCAGCAGCCGAGACCTCGGGGGGCTCACCTACGAGCAGTACTTC
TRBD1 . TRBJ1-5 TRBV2 CASSFTSGGGQPQHF TGTGCCAGCAGCTTCACCTCAGGGGGAGGTCAGCCCCAGCATTTT
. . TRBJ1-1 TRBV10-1 CASSEFLTVSMNTEAFF TGCGCCAGCAGTGAGTTCCTGACAGTCTCGATGAACACTGAAGCTTTCTTT
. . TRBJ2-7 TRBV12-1 CASSLRAGGIREQYF TGTGCCAGCAGCTTAAGAGCGGGGGGCATTAGGGAGCAGTACTTC
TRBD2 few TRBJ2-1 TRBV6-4 CASSPTSGGANNEQFF TGTGCCAGCAGTCCGACTAGCGGGGGGGCCAACAATGAGCAGTTCTTC
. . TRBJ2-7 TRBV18 CASSLTELYEQYF TGTGCCAGCTCACTGACAGAGCTCTACGAGCAGTACTTC
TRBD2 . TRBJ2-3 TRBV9 CASSLSGGSTDTQYF TGTGCCAGCAGCCTAAGCGGGGGTTCTACAGATACGCAGTATTTT
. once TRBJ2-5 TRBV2 CASSENPTSISGQYF TGTGCCAGCAGTGAGAACCCTACGAGCATCTCGGGGCAGTACTTC
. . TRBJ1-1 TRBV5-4 CASSMTSSNTEAFF TGTGCCAGCAGCATGACAAGCAGTAACACTGAAGCTTTCTTT
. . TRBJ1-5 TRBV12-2 CASRLEPPAASRNQPQHF TGTGCAAGTCGCTTAGAGCCCCCCGCCGCCTCCCGCAATCAGCCCCAGCATTTT
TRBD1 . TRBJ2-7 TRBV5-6 CASSWGQGAVDEQYF TGTGCCAGCAGCTGGGGACAGGGGGCGGTCGACGAGCAGTACTTC
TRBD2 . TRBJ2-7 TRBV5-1 CASSLTSGSYEQYF TGCGCCAGCAGCTTGACTAGCGGGAGCTACGAGCAGTACTTC
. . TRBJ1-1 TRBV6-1 CASSEGHLVAFF TGTGCCAGCAGTGAAGGGCACCTGGTGGCTTTCTTT
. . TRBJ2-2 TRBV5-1 CASSRGTGASVTGELFF TGCGCCAGCAGCCGGGGGACCGGGGCCTCGGTCACCGGGGAGCTGTTTTTT
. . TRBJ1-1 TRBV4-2 CASSQVSGQLNTEAFF TGTGCCAGCAGCCAAGTTTCGGGACAACTAAACACTGAAGCTTTCTTT
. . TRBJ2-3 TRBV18 CASSSRQSPDTQYF TGTGCCAGCTCATCCCGACAGTCCCCGGATACGCAGTATTTT
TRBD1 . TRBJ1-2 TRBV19 CASAREGGVNYGYTF TGTGCTTCTGCACGAGAAGGGGGCGTGAACTATGGCTACACCTTC
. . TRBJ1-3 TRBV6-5 CASSYSGASGNTIYF TGTGCCAGCAGTTACTCGGGGGCCTCTGGAAACACCATATATTTT
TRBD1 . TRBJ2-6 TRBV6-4 CASSDSWTGDSGANVLTF TGTGCCAGCAGTGACTCTTGGACAGGGGACTCTGGGGCCAACGTCCTGACTTTC
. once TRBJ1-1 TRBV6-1 CASSEPGGTPGSTEAFF TGTGCCAGCAGTGAACCAGGCGGGACTCCTGGGAGCACTGAAGCTTTCTTT
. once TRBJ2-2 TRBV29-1 CSVATASNTGELFF TGCAGCGTTGCGACAGCATCGAACACCGGGGAGCTGTTTTTT
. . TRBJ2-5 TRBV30 CAWSDVRQETQYF TGTGCCTGGAGTGACGTCAGGCAAGAGACCCAGTACTTC
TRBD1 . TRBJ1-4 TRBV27 CASSPEQGTAEKLFF TGTGCCAGCAGTCCCGAACAGGGGACGGCTGAAAAACTGTTTTTT
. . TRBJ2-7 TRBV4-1 CASSQEGGRGRSSYEQYF TGCGCCAGCAGCCAAGAGGGGGGACGGGGAAGGAGCTCCTACGAGCAGTACTTC
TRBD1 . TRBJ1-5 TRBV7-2 CASSRDRAVQPQHF TGTGCCAGCAGTAGGGACAGGGCCGTCCAGCCCCAGCATTTT
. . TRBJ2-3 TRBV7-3 CASSARGGGTDTQYF TGTGCCAGCAGCGCTAGGGGCGGGGGCACAGATACGCAGTATTTT